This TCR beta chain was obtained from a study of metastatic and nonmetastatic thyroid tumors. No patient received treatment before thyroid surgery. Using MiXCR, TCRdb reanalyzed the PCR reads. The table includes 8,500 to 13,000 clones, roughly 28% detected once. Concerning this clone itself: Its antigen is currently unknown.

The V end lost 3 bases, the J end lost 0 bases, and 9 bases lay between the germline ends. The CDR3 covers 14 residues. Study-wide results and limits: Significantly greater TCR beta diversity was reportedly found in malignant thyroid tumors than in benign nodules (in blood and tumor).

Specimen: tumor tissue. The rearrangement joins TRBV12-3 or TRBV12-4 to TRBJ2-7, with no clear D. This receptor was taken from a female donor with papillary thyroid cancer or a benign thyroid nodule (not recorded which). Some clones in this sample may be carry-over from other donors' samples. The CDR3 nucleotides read TGTGCCAGCAGTTTCGGTGTTCCCTCCTACGAGCAGTACTTC. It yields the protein CASSFGVPSYEQYF.